The 4 T cell receptor beta chains below come from one sample, sequenced in a study of tumor and adjacent non-tumor tissue in lung cancer (dated by TCRdb to the late 2010s). The library was generated by multiplex PCR. Sequencing took place on an Illumina HiSeq 2500. TCRbeta libraries were constructed through three rounds of nested PCR with primers (Table S4) according to protocols modified from ARM-PCR. Starting from the raw public reads, TCRdb applied fastp trimming at Q25, assembled clones with MiXCR and retained in-frame beta chains. Rows with a matching CDR3 protein are joined into one entry that keeps the most common DNA and genes. The sample yields approximately 75,000 distinct CDR3 sequences; roughly 80% were counted once. The ten largest clonotypes hold 12% of the sample. RNA was isolated from bulk, unsorted tissue, and RNA quality was assessed with a NanoDrop ND-1000 and an Agilent 2100. What was sequenced was lung tumor tissue. Receptors were obtained from a woman in her forties or fifties with non-small cell lung cancer.

This clonotype was recorded a few times. The junction departs from germline at one end; a sequencing error may be responsible. The chain links TRBV11-2 to TRBJ1-5, with D unresolved. This CDR3 is 15 amino acids long. CDR1 and CDR2 (germline): SGHAT, FQNNGV. CDR3: CANSFDGLSNQPQHF. The CDR3 DNA reads TGTGCCAACAGCTTTGATGGATTGAGCAATCAACCCCAACATTTT.

Worth noting for this clonotype: Mismatch with germline at one junction end may stem from a read error. V and J are TRBV24-1 and TRBJ1-1; D is undetermined. The germline V gene encodes CDR1 KGHDR and CDR2 SFDVKD. The CDR3 totals 11 residues. The CDR3 DNA sequence: TGTGCCCCGGGGTGGTTGACTGAAGCTATCTTT. Amino acids: CAPGWLTEAIF.

V and J are TRBV5-1 and TRBJ1-1; TRBD1 might be the D (6 bases). In germline, CDR1 is SGHRS, CDR2 YFSETQ. This CDR3 is built from 12 residues. CDR3 in DNA: TGCCGCAGCAGCCTACAGGGCAGGGAAGCTTTCTTT. Translating gives CRSSLQGREAFF.

In its sample, this clonotype was seen once. At one of its ends the junction is not consistent with the germline gene, which may arise from a read error. The CDR3 here is CASSIGPVASGETGEPFF. DNA for the CDR3: TGTGCCAGCAGTATAGGGCCCGTGGCTAGTGGGGAAACCGGGGAGCCGTTTTTT. This chain links TRBV12-3 or TRBV12-4 with TRBJ2-2, with D maybe TRBD2 (5 bases). The CDR3 has 18 residues.